The clone carrying this T cell receptor beta chain has only a few counts. The antigen is undetermined. With 1 base clipped from V and 7 bases from J, the junction kept 8 bases outside the gene matches. Looked up from germline, CDR1 is SGHAT and CDR2 is FQDESV (reference sequence). The CDR3 contains 15 residues. The record originates from a study of early T cells in non-severe SARS-CoV-2 infection. TCRdb recomputed calls from the 5' RACE reads with MiXCR, one row per CDR3 protein. The sample yields 45,000 or so distinct CDR3 sequences, about 4% seen once. Study-wide points: CD4 and private specificities were missed by VDJdb matching, which favored anti-spike CD8 responses.

The chain links TRBV11-1 to TRBJ1-1; 8 bases are shared with TRBD1. This sequence was found in an adult who was a healthcare worker with PCR-confirmed SARS-CoV-2 infection or an uninfected control (not recorded which). Material for sequencing was whole blood. CDR3 bases: TGTGCCAGCAGCTTAGTGGGCAGGGGGCTTGATGAAGCTTTCTTT. It is translated as CASSLVGRGLDEAFF.